This T cell receptor (beta chain) appears in the sequencing data of a study of T cell responses to AZD1222 COVID-19 vaccine. General study findings and limits: Clonal diversity may have been underestimated, and the donors were mostly white British, with more females than males. There were vaccine-associated CD4 TCRs across spike, dominant at 160-218 and 743-854.

Investigators merged groups given second doses at roughly 4 or roughly 12 weeks. Concerning this clone: The antigen remains undetermined.

Libraries were prepared by immunoSEQ multiplex PCR; TCRdb keeps only in-frame clonotypes and omits some of them. Seen here are 90,000 to 100,000 clones, less than 85% observed once, and the top ten hold 14%. The germline V gene encodes CDR1 SGHNT and CDR2 YYREEE (reference sequence). This CDR3 region has 14 residues. Trimming removed 0 bases from V and 7 bases from J, with 13 bases in between. The clonotype was recovered from an adult who received the AZD1222 COVID-19 vaccine. This chain uses TRBV5-4 with TRBJ1-1; D may be TRBD1 (6 bases). Specimen: peripheral blood, collected 28 days after the second AZD1222 dose. The CDR3 nucleotides read TGTGCCAGCAGCTTGGCAGGCAGGGGAGATGAAGCTTTCTTT. Translation: CASSLAGRGDEAFF.